This T cell receptor (beta chain) emerged from a study of T cells in Graves' hyperthyroidism and ophthalmopathy. The investigators amplified TCR beta CDR3 regions from RNA transcripts. A set of HTBI primers served as the primers for a first-round RT-PCR of the TCR CDR3. MiXCR, run by TCRdb on the multiplex PCR reads, gives a single entry per CDR3 protein. Here the sample spans approximately 510,000 distinct CDR3 sequences, over 35% being singletons. Study observations and caveats: Before onset, ophthalmopathy was predicted by the model a median around 6.2 months earlier.

This clonotype has at least ten counts. Its antigen is unknown. The sequence was collected from an adult woman with Graves' disease, either hyperthyroidism or ophthalmopathy (not recorded which). Input material: peripheral blood or thyroid tissue (not recorded which).

The CDR3 here is CATTGGNTGELFF. In DNA form, the CDR3 reads TGTGCCACCACCGGGGGGAACACCGGGGAGCTGTTTTTT. The V and J genes are TRBV12-3 or TRBV12-4 and TRBJ2-2; tentatively, D is TRBD2 (6 bases). V lost 10 bases to trimming and J lost 1 base, with 10 bases between them. The CDR3 runs to 13 residues.